The present T cell receptor (beta chain) was sequenced within a study of T cell responses to AZD1222 COVID-19 vaccine. Only in-frame clones appear in the TCRdb table, and some are missing; sequencing was by immunoSEQ multiplex PCR. The sample shows roughly 45,000 clones, approximately 83% of them seen only once. Trimming shortened V by 4 bases and J by 6 bases, and 17 bases separated the two germline ends. Germline loops: CDR1 SGHDT, CDR2 YYEEEE. The CDR3 is 16 amino acids. Notes on the study in general: Seropositive status at baseline applied to only five to seven AZD1222 recipients.

As for this clone: Its antigen is still unknown.

The rearrangement uses TRBV5-6 and TRBJ1-6; D ambiguous. The sequencing here drew on peripheral blood, taken 28 days after the second AZD1222 dose. The origin of this receptor is an adult who received the AZD1222 COVID-19 vaccine. The CDR3 nucleotides are TGTGCCAGCAGCCCGCCTTCACGGAGCTTTAATTCACCCCTCCACTTT. This translates into CASSPPSRSFNSPLHF.